This TCR beta chain was captured in a study of early T cells in non-severe SARS-CoV-2 infection. TCRdb recomputed calls from the 5' RACE reads with MiXCR, one row per CDR3 protein. The sample carries 40,000 to 60,000 distinct CDR3 sequences, about 4.2% recorded once. This clonotype was counted many times. The CDR3 contains 14 residues. J gave up 3 bases and V 6 bases, and 5 bases lay outside the gene matches. Germline V gives CDR1 WSHSY, CDR2 SAAADI. The source is an adult who was a healthcare worker with PCR-confirmed SARS-CoV-2 infection or an uninfected control (not recorded which). The sample comprised whole blood. This chain connects TRBV10-2 to TRBJ2-3, with 8 bases matching TRBD1. The CDR3 protein is CASRRGQGTDTQYF. CDR3 DNA: TGCGCCAGCAGGCGAGGACAGGGAACAGATACGCAGTATTTT.